The next 4 T cell receptor beta chains were all read from a single sample in a study of siplizumab effects on memory and regulatory T cells. This table comes from immunoSEQ multiplex PCR, and its TCRdb copy is limited to in-frame clones, with some not included. The table lists tens of thousands of clones, 79% of them singletons, with about 0.42% in the top ten. Sequencing used memory CD4+ T cells sorted from blood. The origin of the receptors is a human donor in good health.

The gene calls are TRBV18 and TRBJ2-2, with D perhaps TRBD1 (6 bases). The CDR3 runs to 13 residues. Trimming removed 6 bases from V and 6 bases from J, with 11 bases in between. Germline V gives CDR1 KGHSH, CDR2 LQKENI. CDR3 loop: CASSLNRAGELFF. In DNA form, the CDR3 reads TGTGCCAGCTCCTTAAACAGGGCCGGGGAGCTGTTTTTT.

The rearrangement links TRBV11-1 to TRBJ2-2; weak D call: TRBD1 (5 bases). This CDR3 is built from 16 residues. In germline, CDR1 is SGHAT, CDR2 FQDESV (reference sequence). V shed 7 bases and J shed 6 bases, with 21 bases lying between them. The CDR3 DNA reads TGTGCCAGCAAAAGAACCCAGGGCCATGAGTCCGGGGAGCTGTTTTTT. It translates to CASKRTQGHESGELFF.

This CDR3 is CASSSNRAPNYGYTF. Here the CDR3 DNA reads TGTGCCAGCAGCTCTAACAGGGCACCTAACTATGGCTACACCTTC. This chain connects TRBV28 to TRBJ1-2; perhaps TRBD1 as D (6 bases). The ends were cut back, 6 bases at V and 0 bases at J, with 14 bases in the middle. The germline V gene encodes CDR1 MDHEN and CDR2 SYDVKM. The CDR3 is made up of 15 amino acids.

This clone has just a few counts. The chain uses TRBV6-1 and TRBJ2-2; the D is unclear. CDR3 size: 12 residues. CDR1 MNHNS and CDR2 SASEGT come from the germline V gene. V lost 0 bases and J lost 13, with 9 bases in between. CDR3 sequence (DNA): TGTGCCAGCAGTGAAGCGGCATCGGCGCTGTTTTTT. As protein: CASSEAASALFF.